This T cell receptor (beta chain) is from a study of OX40 agonist ivuxolimab in advanced cancers. Study results and caveats: Expansion of clones was among the lowest in partial responders at 0.1-3.0 mg/kg.

TCRdb's copy holds only in-frame clones and misses some; the assay was immunoSEQ multiplex PCR. The sample contains roughly 72,000 clones, approximately 84% of which appear only once. Concerning this clone itself: Its cognate antigen is unknown.

The CDR3 consists of 14 residues. Trimming stripped 5 bases from V and 4 bases from J, with 14 bases between. CDR1 and CDR2 from the germline V gene are SEHNR and FQNEAQ (reference sequence). The sequence derives from an adult with an advanced solid tumor such as melanoma, head and neck, liver or kidney cancer. The chain has TRBV7-9 and TRBJ1-1, with D possibly TRBD1 on 6 matching bases. The specimen was CD4+ or CD8+ T cells sorted from blood, collected in a trial of the OX40 agonist ivuxolimab. The chain's CDR3 is CASSPRGGGTEAFF. CDR3 DNA: TGTGCCAGCAGCCCCAGGGGAGGTGGCACTGAAGCTTTCTTT.